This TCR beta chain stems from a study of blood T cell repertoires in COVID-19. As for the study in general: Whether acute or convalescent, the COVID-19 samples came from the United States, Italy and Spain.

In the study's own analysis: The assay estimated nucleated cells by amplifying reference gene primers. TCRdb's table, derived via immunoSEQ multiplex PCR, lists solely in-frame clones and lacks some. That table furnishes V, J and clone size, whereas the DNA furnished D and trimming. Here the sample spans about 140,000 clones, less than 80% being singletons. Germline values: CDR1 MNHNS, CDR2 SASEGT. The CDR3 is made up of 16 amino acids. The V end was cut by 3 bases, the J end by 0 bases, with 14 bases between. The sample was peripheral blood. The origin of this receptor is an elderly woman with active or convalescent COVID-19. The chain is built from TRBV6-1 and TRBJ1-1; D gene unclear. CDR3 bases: TGTGCCAGCAGTGATACTTGGCGGCGGATGAACACTGAAGCTTTCTTT. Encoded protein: CASSDTWRRMNTEAFF.